This record looks at one T cell receptor (beta chain) sequence and its context. What it binds is unknown. This sample is drawn from a study of cytomegalovirus exposure and HLA in healthy donors. Study findings and constraints: TCR beta sequences reportedly predicted the HLA-A and HLA-B alleles of most subjects accurately. Associated with cytomegalovirus, according to the listing, were 170 or so TCR beta chains.

Both 60 Vbeta primers and 13 Jbeta primers went into the PCR. Here immunoSEQ multiplex PCR was the method, and the copy in TCRdb shows in-frame clones only, minus some. The sample carries around 99,000 clones, more than 75% recorded once. V was trimmed by 1 base and J by 9 bases, leaving 13 bases between them. Per germline, CDR1 SGHAT and CDR2 FQNNGV. CDR3 length: 15 residues. The chain is built from TRBV11-2 and TRBJ1-6; the D is unclear. The receptor was isolated from a man younger than 40 in good health and CMV-seropositive. Sequencing was done on a sample of PBMCs. The CDR3 spells CASSLARSAGSPLHF. The CDR3 nucleotides read TGTGCCAGCAGCTTAGCCAGGTCCGCAGGTTCACCCCTCCACTTT.